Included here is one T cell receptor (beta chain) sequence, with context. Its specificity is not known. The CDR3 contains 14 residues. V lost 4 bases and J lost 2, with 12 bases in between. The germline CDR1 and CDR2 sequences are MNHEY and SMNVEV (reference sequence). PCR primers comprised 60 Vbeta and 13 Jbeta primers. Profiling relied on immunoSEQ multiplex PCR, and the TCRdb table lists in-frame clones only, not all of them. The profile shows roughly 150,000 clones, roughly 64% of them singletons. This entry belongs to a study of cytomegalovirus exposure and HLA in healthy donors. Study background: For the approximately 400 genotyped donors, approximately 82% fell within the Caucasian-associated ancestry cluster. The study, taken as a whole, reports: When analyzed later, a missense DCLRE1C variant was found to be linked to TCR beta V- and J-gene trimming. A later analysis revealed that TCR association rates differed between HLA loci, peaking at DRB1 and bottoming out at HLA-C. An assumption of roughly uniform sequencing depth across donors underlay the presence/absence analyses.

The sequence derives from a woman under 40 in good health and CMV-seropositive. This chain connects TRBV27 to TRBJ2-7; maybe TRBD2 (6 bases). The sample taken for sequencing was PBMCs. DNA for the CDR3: TGTGCCAGCAGTTCCGGGACTGCTACCTACGAGCAGTACTTC. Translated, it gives CASSSGTATYEQYF.